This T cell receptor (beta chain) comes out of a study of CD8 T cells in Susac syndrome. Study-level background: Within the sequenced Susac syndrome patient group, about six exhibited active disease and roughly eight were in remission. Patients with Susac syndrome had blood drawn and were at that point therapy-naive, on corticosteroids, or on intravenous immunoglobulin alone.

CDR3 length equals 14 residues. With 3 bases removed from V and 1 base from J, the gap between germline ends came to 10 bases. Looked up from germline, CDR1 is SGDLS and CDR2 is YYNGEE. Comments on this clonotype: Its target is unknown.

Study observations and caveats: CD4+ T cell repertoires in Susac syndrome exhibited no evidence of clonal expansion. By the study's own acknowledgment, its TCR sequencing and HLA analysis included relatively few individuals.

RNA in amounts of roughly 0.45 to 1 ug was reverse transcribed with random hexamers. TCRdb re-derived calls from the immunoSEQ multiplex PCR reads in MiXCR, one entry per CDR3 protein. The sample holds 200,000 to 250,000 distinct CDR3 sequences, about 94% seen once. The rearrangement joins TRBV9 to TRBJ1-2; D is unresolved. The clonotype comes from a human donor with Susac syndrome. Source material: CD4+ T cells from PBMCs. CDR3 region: CASSADGDNYGYTF. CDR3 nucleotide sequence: TGTGCCAGCAGCGCGGACGGGGATAACTATGGCTACACCTTC.